This T cell receptor (beta chain) was recorded in a study of T cell changes during pregnancy in multiple sclerosis. Profiled with immunoSEQ multiplex PCR; TCRdb holds only in-frame clones, not every one. The top ten hold over 0.4% of the sample, which has 30,000 to 40,000 clones, around nine tenths seen once. The sample in question was CD4+ T cells from peripheral blood mononuclear cells, obtained in the first trimester of pregnancy. The sequence came from a female donor in good health, enrolled as a control in a pregnancy study.

This chain's CDR3 is CASSLRGGAGYTF. The CDR3 DNA follows: TGTGCCAGCAGCTTACGTGGGGGCGCGGGCTACACCTTC. The chain recombines TRBV7-3 with TRBJ1-2; the D gene is possibly TRBD1 (6 bases). This CDR3 has 13 amino acids. Deletions cut 2 bases from V and 8 bases from J, with 12 bases between. CDR1 and CDR2 (germline): SGHTA, FQGTGA.